The present entry profiles one TCR beta chain with its context. Its antigen is not known. These data come from a study of T cells in Graves' hyperthyroidism and ophthalmopathy. Overall study results and limits: Most clonotypes expanded in thyroid above 0.001 were likewise present in blood.

The source material, RNA transcripts, was used to amplify TCR beta CDR3 regions. A set of HTBI primers served as the primers for a first-round RT-PCR of the TCR CDR3. In TCRdb, the multiplex PCR reads were re-called with MiXCR into one record per CDR3 protein. The data show hundreds of thousands of distinct CDR3 sequences, around 46% seen once. The CDR3 is made up of 12 amino acids. In germline, CDR1 is SQVTM, CDR2 ANQGSEA. V lost 7 bases, J lost 4 bases, and 6 bases stayed unmatched. Lactation, pregnancy, other autoimmune disease or uncontrolled infection excluded patients. The genes are TRBV29-1 and TRBJ1-1; 7 bases are a match to TRBD1. This sequence originates from a woman aged 18-29 years with Graves' hyperthyroidism. The sequenced material came from peripheral blood or thyroid tissue (not recorded which). The CDR3 here is CSGLPGGTEAFF. In DNA, the CDR3 is TGCAGCGGCCTCCCAGGGGGCACTGAAGCTTTCTTT.